Below, 28 T cell receptor beta chains from the same sample are listed, as sequenced in a study of control samples from healthy donors and cancer patients. The method was immunoSEQ multiplex PCR; TCRdb's version includes in-frame clones alone and lacks a portion of them. The sample includes 150,000 to 200,000 clones, around 94% of them seen just once. Sequencing was performed on blood. Receptor source: a man aged 30 to 39 in good health.

The chain employs TRBV7-9 and TRBJ1-1; TRBD1 matches at 7 bases. V trimming: 1 base; J trimming: 5 bases; junction bases outside the gene matches: 7. The CDR3 consists of 15 residues. CDR1 and CDR2 (germline): SEHNR, FQNEAQ (reference sequence). The CDR3 loop reads CASSLGWQGGTEAFF. The DNA of the CDR3 is TGTGCCAGCAGCTTAGGCTGGCAGGGGGGAACTGAAGCTTTCTTT.

The V and J genes are TRBV6-2 or TRBV6-3 and TRBJ2-1; D gene ambiguous. Trimming left V 0 bases short and J 10 bases short, with 10 bases between. CDR1 and CDR2 (germline): MNHEY, SVGEGT. This CDR3 comprises 13 residues. The CDR3 DNA sequence: TGTGCCAGCAGTTACTCGACCCCTAGGGAGCAGTTCTTC. Protein: CASSYSTPREQFF.

The V gene is TRBV2, the J gene TRBJ1-4; D remains ambiguous. V was cut by 7 bases and J by 0 bases, with 9 bases left in between. There are 14 residues in the CDR3. CDR1 is SNHLY, CDR2 FYNNEI, per germline. The CDR3 sequence: CASMREPTNEKLFF. In DNA form, the CDR3 reads TGTGCCAGCATGAGGGAGCCAACTAATGAAAAACTGTTTTTT. Using reference TRBV2 and TRBJ1-4 for the parts outside the CDR3, the full variable domain is EPEVTQTPSHQVTQMGQEVILRCVPISNHLYFYWYRQILGQKVEFLVSFYNNEISEKSEIFDDQFSVERPDGSNFTLKIRSTKLEDSAMYFCASMREPTNEKLFFGSGTQLSVL.

V gene TRBV4-1 combines with J gene TRBJ2-5, with 7 bases aligning to TRBD1. Germline V gene lookup returns CDR1 MGHRA and CDR2 YSYEKL. This CDR3 has 14 amino acids. With V trimmed by 4 bases and J by 1 base, 3 bases remained unmatched. This CDR3 reads CASSRGQVQETQYF. CDR3 nucleotides: TGCGCCAGCAGCCGAGGACAGGTCCAAGAGACCCAGTACTTC.

This sequence joins TRBV7-9 and TRBJ2-1, with 7 bases aligning to TRBD2. Germline-derived CDR1 and CDR2 are SEHNR and FQNEAQ (reference sequence). The CDR3 length is 17 residues. V trimming: 2 bases; J trimming: 6 bases; junction bases outside the gene matches: 13. This CDR3 is CASSLPPSGDGGNEQFF. The CDR3 DNA reads as TGTGCCAGCAGCTTACCCCCCAGCGGGGACGGTGGCAATGAGCAGTTCTTC.

This rearrangement joins TRBV6-5 to TRBJ2-2; D is unresolved. The CDR3 totals 15 residues. Germline loops: CDR1 MNHEY, CDR2 SVGAGI. V was clipped by 0 bases and J by 2 bases, with 7 bases between them. The CDR3 protein is CASSYSGPNTGELFF. Written as DNA, the CDR3 is TGTGCCAGCAGTTACTCCGGACCCAACACCGGGGAGCTGTTTTTT.

The chain is built from TRBV25-1 and TRBJ1-2; no firm D call. The ends were cut back, 5 bases at V and 0 bases at J, with 7 bases in the middle. The CDR3 extends over 13 amino acids. CDR1 is MGHDK and CDR2 is SYGVNS in the germline V gene. The DNA of the CDR3 is TGTGCCAGCAGTATCCGGTCTAACTATGGCTACACCTTC. Translation gives CASSIRSNYGYTF.

The CDR3, as DNA: TGTGCCAGCAGCGTAGCGATCGGGATGGATGGCTACACCTTC. Its protein product is CASSVAIGMDGYTF. This chain connects TRBV9 to TRBJ1-2; D not certain. The length of the CDR3 is 14 residues. V lost 0 bases and J 6 bases, leaving 12 bases between the germline ends. Germline V gene sequence: CDR1 SGDLS, CDR2 YYNGEE.

This clone was found once. J is TRBJ1-3 and V is TRBV9; a possible D gene is TRBD1 (5 bases). The CDR3 is made up of 15 amino acids. Germline CDR1 reads SGDLS; CDR2 reads YYNGEE. Trimming cost V 4 bases and J 1 base, with 12 bases left between them. The CDR3 DNA sequence: TGTGCCAGCAGCCGCAGGGAAATATCTGGAAACACCATATATTTT. It specifies CASSRREISGNTIYF. Using reference TRBV9 and TRBJ1-3 for the parts outside the CDR3, the full variable domain is DSGVTQTPKHLITATGQRVTLRCSPRSGDLSVYWYQQSLDQGLQFLIQYYNGEERAKGNILERFSAQQFPDLHSELNLSSLELGDSALYFCASSRREISGNTIYFGEGSWLTVV.

On this clone itself: The sample holds other DNA sequences that translate to the same CDR3. The chain joins TRBV24-1 to TRBJ1-2; D unresolved. Germline CDR1 KGHDR, CDR2 SFDVKD. V lost 4 bases and J lost 2, with 4 bases in between. The CDR3 consists of 12 residues. CDR3: CATSEGNYGYTF. As DNA, the CDR3 is TGTGCCACCAGTGAAGGAAACTATGGCTACACCTTC.

Here the CDR3 DNA reads TGTGCCAGCAGTAACACAGGGGGGAATGAAAAACTGTTTTTT. Protein sequence: CASSNTGGNEKLFF. The chain links TRBV28 to TRBJ1-4; 8 bases align to TRBD1. The V gene's germline CDR1 is MDHEN and CDR2 SYDVKM. J gave up 5 bases and V 5 bases, and 4 bases lay outside the gene matches. The CDR3 is 14 residues long.

A single count supports this clone. The chain employs TRBV18 and TRBJ1-6, with D maybe TRBD1 (5 bases). This CDR3 spans 18 amino acids. Germline V gene sequence: CDR1 KGHSH, CDR2 LQKENI. The germline V and J ends were trimmed by 4 bases and 3 bases, with 19 bases remaining between them. The CDR3 bases are TGTGCCAGCTCACTCACTGTGGGGGGTAATCTCTATAATTCACCCCTCCACTTT. It translates to CASSLTVGGNLYNSPLHF.

The chain's CDR3 is CASSRGTSGAYEQYF. The CDR3 DNA reads TGTGCCAGCAGTCGCGGGACTAGCGGGGCTTACGAGCAGTACTTC. This chain connects TRBV27 to TRBJ2-7; 13 bases agree with TRBD2. The germline gives CDR1 MNHEY, CDR2 SMNVEV (reference sequence). This CDR3 is 15 amino acids long. With 5 bases clipped from V and 4 bases from J, the junction kept 5 bases outside the gene matches.

The chain has TRBV4-1 and TRBJ1-2, with TRBD1 as a possible D gene (5 bases). The germline V gene encodes CDR1 MGHRA and CDR2 YSYEKL. V dropped 0 bases and J dropped 5 bases, with 13 bases sitting between them. There are 15 residues in the CDR3. The CDR3: CASSQELRGRYGYTF. As DNA, the CDR3 is TGCGCCAGCAGCCAAGAACTAAGGGGAAGATATGGCTACACCTTC.

The chain carries TRBV5-5 and TRBJ1-4; possible D gene TRBD1, 6 bases. The CDR3 is made up of 15 amino acids. V was cut by 0 bases and J by 8 bases, with 14 bases left in between. The germline V gene encodes CDR1 SGHKS and CDR2 YYEKEE (reference sequence). The CDR3 DNA follows: TGTGCCAGCAGCTTGGGTGGCAGGGGCGACGAAAAACTGTTTTTT. Translated: CASSLGGRGDEKLFF.

The chain recombines TRBV9 with TRBJ1-3; the D gene is possibly TRBD1 (5 bases). The V gene's germline CDR1 is SGDLS and CDR2 YYNGEE. Trimming stripped 3 bases from V and 4 bases from J, with 23 bases between. This CDR3 is built from 18 residues. The CDR3 DNA follows: TGTGCCAGCAGCGCCCTAATGGGGGTGACGGTGGCGGGAAACACCATATATTTT. This sequence encodes CASSALMGVTVAGNTIYF.

The CDR3 sequence is CASSDVTGALNTEAFF. The CDR3 DNA sequence: TGTGCCAGCAGTGACGTGACAGGGGCCCTGAACACTGAAGCTTTCTTT. The rearrangement joins TRBV6-1 to TRBJ1-1, with 8 bases matching TRBD1. Germline V gene sequence: CDR1 MNHNS, CDR2 SASEGT. This CDR3 has 16 amino acids. V was clipped by 3 bases and J by 0 bases; unmatched bases: 6.

The chain links TRBV5-1 to TRBJ2-3; the match to TRBD1 covers 10 bases. CDR1 and CDR2 (germline): SGHRS, YFSETQ. There are 15 residues in the CDR3. Germline trimming cut 4 bases from V and 0 bases from J; bases unmatched to any gene: 2. The CDR3 DNA reads TGCGCCAGCAGCACGGGACAGGGGAGCACAGATACGCAGTATTTT. This encodes CASSTGQGSTDTQYF.

The gene calls are TRBV7-9 and TRBJ1-5; 7 bases map to TRBD1. Trimming removed 4 bases from V and 3 bases from J; junction bases left unmatched: 6. The CDR3 is 15 amino acids. Germline V gene sequence: CDR1 SEHNR, CDR2 FQNEAQ (reference sequence). CDR3 residues: CASSSGGVNNQPQHF. The CDR3 DNA follows: TGTGCCAGCAGCTCAGGGGGAGTGAACAATCAGCCCCAGCATTTT.

The chain joins TRBV10-1 to TRBJ2-3, with no clear D. Germline lookup yields CDR1 WNHNN and CDR2 SYGVQD (reference sequence). This CDR3 is built from 12 residues. The V end lost 3 bases, the J end lost 8 bases, and 9 bases lay between the germline ends. In DNA, the CDR3 is TGCGCCAGCAGTGACCTTGCAGCTACGCAGTATTTT. Its protein product is CASSDLAATQYF.

V usage is TRBV7-9 and J usage is TRBJ1-2; no reliable D call. Germline values: CDR1 SEHNR, CDR2 FQNEAQ (reference sequence). V was trimmed by 3 bases and J by 8 bases, leaving 10 bases between them. The CDR3 has 12 amino acids. The CDR3 nucleotides read TGTGCCAGCAGCTTCCGCCAGGAAGGCTACACCTTC. Amino acid sequence: CASSFRQEGYTF.

The CDR3 is CATSDATPGGETQYF. CDR3 sequence (DNA): TGTGCCACCAGTGATGCCACCCCAGGGGGAGAGACCCAGTACTTC. The rearrangement joins TRBV24-1 to TRBJ2-5; 7 bases line up with TRBD1. CDR1 and CDR2 (germline): KGHDR, SFDVKD. Unmatched junction bases numbered 7, after V lost 3 bases and J lost 4 bases. The CDR3 totals 15 residues.

The V and J genes are TRBV10-2 and TRBJ2-3; 8 bases line up with TRBD2. J gave up 4 bases and V 6 bases, and 6 bases lay outside the gene matches. The CDR3 consists of 14 residues. Germline loops: CDR1 WSHSY, CDR2 SAAADI. This CDR3 reads CASRSTSVADTQYF. The CDR3 coding sequence is TGCGCCAGCAGGTCGACTAGCGTTGCAGATACGCAGTATTTT.

The chain combines TRBV9 with TRBJ2-2; D gene uncertain. The germline V gene encodes CDR1 SGDLS and CDR2 YYNGEE. V was cut by 2 bases and J by 0 bases, with 8 bases left in between. The CDR3 is 15 residues long. CDR3 bases: TGTGCCAGCAGCGTGACTGCCGCGAACACCGGGGAGCTGTTTTTT. It yields the protein CASSVTAANTGELFF.

The chain is built from TRBV6-1 and TRBJ2-1, with D perhaps given as TRBD1 or TRBD2 (5 bases each). CDR1 and CDR2 from the germline V gene are MNHNS and SASEGT. There are 15 residues in the CDR3. Trimming left V 0 bases short and J 9 bases short, with 15 bases between. The CDR3 sequence: CASSEALGPGTEQFF. The CDR3 DNA is TGTGCCAGCAGTGAAGCGCTTGGTCCGGGGACTGAGCAGTTCTTC.

This chain links TRBV12-3 or TRBV12-4 with TRBJ1-1; D is uncertain. This CDR3 comprises 12 residues. Between the trimmed V and J ends, which lost 6 bases and 6 bases, there was a span of 11 bases. The CDR3 sequence is CASSPPASEAFF. The CDR3 DNA reads TGTGCCAGCAGCCCCCCCGCCTCTGAAGCTTTCTTT.

This clone was seen a single time. This chain joins TRBV9 and TRBJ2-6; a weak D match, TRBD1 (6 bases). CDR1 SGDLS and CDR2 YYNGEE come from the germline V gene. The V gene lost 6 bases and the J gene lost 0 bases, with 13 bases spanning the gap. CDR3 length: 16 amino acids. CDR3: CASKWTVNSGANVLTF. CDR3 nucleotides: TGTGCCAGCAAATGGACAGTTAACTCTGGGGCCAACGTCCTGACTTTC. Based on the CDR3 plus reference TRBV9 and TRBJ2-6, the full variable domain is DSGVTQTPKHLITATGQRVTLRCSPRSGDLSVYWYQQSLDQGLQFLIQYYNGEERAKGNILERFSAQQFPDLHSELNLSSLELGDSALYFCASKWTVNSGANVLTFGAGSRLTVL.

The V gene is TRBV7-3, the J gene TRBJ2-3, with 11 bases fitting TRBD2. V was clipped by 4 bases and J by 6 bases; unmatched bases: 6. The CDR3 loop spans 15 amino acids. CDR1 SGHTA and CDR2 FQGTGA come from the germline V gene. CDR3 DNA sequence: TGTGCCAGCAGCTCGACTAGCGGGATTGCGGATACGCAGTATTTT. The encoded protein is CASSSTSGIADTQYF.